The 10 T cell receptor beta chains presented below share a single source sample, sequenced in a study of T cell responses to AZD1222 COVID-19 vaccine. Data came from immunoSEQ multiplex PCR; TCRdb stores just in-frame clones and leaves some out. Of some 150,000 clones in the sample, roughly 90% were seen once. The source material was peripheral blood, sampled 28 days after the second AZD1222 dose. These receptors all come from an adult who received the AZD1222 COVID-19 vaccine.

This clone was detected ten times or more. CDR3 in DNA: TGCGCCAGCAGCACGGCAGGGGGGTACACTGAAGCTTTCTTT. As protein: CASSTAGGYTEAFF. The chain combines TRBV5-1 with TRBJ1-1, with 7 bases identical to TRBD1. This CDR3 is 14 amino acids long. The trim removed 4 bases at V and 3 bases at J, leaving 6 bases unmatched. Per germline, CDR1 SGHRS and CDR2 YFSETQ.

The DNA of the CDR3 is TGCGCCAGCAGCTTGGTTACGGGGGGTTACTATGGCTACACCTTC. It yields the protein CASSLVTGGYYGYTF. The chain joins TRBV5-1 to TRBJ1-2; the D gene is possibly TRBD1 (5 bases). The germline gives CDR1 SGHRS, CDR2 YFSETQ. V lost 0 bases and J 3 bases, leaving 12 bases between the germline ends. The CDR3 sequence is 15 residues long.

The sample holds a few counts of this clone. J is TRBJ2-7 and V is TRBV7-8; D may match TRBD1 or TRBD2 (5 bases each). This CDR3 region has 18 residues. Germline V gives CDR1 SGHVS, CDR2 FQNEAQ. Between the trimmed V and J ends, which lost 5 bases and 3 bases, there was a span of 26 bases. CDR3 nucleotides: TGTGCCAGCAGCCCCTCCACAATGACCGGGACGTATCGCTACGAGCAGTACTTC. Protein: CASSPSTMTGTYRYEQYF.

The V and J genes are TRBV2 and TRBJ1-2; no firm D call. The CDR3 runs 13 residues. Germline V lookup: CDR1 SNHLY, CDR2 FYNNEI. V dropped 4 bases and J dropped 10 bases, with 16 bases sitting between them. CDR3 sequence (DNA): TGTGCCAGCAGTGGAGGTCGGCCAGGCATCTACACCTTC. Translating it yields CASSGGRPGIYTF. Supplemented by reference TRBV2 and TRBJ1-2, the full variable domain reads EPEVTQTPSHQVTQMGQEVILRCVPISNHLYFYWYRQILGQKVEFLVSFYNNEISEKSEIFDDQFSVERPDGSNFTLKIRSTKLEDSAMYFCASSGGRPGIYTFGSGTRLTVV.

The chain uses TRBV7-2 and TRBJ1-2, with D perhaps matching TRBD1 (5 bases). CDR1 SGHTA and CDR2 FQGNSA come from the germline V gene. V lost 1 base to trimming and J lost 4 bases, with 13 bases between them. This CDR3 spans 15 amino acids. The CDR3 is CASSLVRTGGYGYTF. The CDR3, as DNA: TGTGCCAGCAGCTTAGTCCGAACAGGAGGCTATGGCTACACCTTC.

The CDR3 DNA reads as TGCGCCAGCAGTGAGTCGATAGGGGGCAAGGAGACCCAGTACTTC. Residues: CASSESIGGKETQYF. The rearrangement joins TRBV10-1 to TRBJ2-5, with TRBD1 matching over 7 bases. This CDR3 contains 15 residues. CDR1 WNHNN and CDR2 SYGVQD come from the germline V gene (reference sequence). Germline trimming cut 0 bases from V and 5 bases from J; bases unmatched to any gene: 6.

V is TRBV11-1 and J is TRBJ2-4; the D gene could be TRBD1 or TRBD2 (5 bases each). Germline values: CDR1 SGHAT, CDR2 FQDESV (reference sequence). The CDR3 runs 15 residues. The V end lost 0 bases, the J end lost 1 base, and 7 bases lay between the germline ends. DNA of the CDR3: TGTGCCAGCAGCTTAGCAGGGGAGGCCAAAAACATTCAGTACTTC. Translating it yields CASSLAGEAKNIQYF.

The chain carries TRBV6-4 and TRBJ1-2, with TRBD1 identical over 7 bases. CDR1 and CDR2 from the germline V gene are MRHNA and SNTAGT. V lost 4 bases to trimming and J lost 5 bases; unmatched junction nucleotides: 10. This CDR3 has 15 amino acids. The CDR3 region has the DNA TGTGCCAGCAGTGCCGGGACAGCAAAAAGTTATGGCTACACCTTC. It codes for CASSAGTAKSYGYTF.

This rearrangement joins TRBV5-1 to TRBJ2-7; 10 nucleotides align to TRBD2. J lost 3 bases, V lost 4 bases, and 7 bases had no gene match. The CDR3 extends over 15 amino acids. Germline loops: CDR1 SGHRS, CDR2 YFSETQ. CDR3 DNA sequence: TGCGCCAGCAGCGGCCCTACTAGCGGGATCTACGAGCAGTACTTC. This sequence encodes CASSGPTSGIYEQYF.

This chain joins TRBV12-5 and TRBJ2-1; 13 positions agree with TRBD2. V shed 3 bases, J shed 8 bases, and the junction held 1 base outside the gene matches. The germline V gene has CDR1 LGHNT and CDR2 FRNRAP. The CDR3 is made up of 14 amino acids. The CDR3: CASGFGLAGDEQFF. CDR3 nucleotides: TGTGCTAGTGGTTTTGGACTAGCGGGAGATGAGCAGTTCTTC.